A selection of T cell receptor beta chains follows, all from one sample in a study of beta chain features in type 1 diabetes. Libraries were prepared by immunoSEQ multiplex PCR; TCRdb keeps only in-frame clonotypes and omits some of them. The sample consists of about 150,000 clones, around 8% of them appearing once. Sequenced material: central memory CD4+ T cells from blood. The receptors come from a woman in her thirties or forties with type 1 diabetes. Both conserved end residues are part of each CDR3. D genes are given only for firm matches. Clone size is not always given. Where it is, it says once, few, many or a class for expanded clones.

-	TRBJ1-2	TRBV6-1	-	TGTGCCAGCAGTTCCCGACGGGGTTCGGCCTATGGCTACACCTTC	CASSSRRGSAYGYTF
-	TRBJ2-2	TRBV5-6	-	TGTGCCAGCCAACTACGAGGGTTAGGAACCGGGGAGCTGTTTTTT	CASQLRGLGTGELFF
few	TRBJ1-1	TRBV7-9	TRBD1	TGTGCCAGCCTGGGGGACAGGGGGCTTGAAGCTTTCTTT	CASLGDRGLEAFF
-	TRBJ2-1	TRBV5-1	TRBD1	TGCGCCAGCAGCCCGCCGGGACAGGGATCGCTTACAAATGAGCAGTTCTTC	CASSPPGQGSLTNEQFF
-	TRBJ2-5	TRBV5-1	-	TGCGCCAGCAGCTCCAGGGGACAAGAGACCCAGTACTTC	CASSSRGQETQYF
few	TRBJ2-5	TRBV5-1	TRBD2	TGCGCCAGCAGCTTGTTTAGCGGGGGGACAGAGACCCAGTACTTC	CASSLFSGGTETQYF
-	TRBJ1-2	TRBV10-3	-	TGTGCCATCAGTGAGAGGGGCGGAGGGCAGGCCAAGGGCTACACCTTC	CAISERGGGQAKGYTF
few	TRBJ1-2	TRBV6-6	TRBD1	TGTGCCAGCAGACGTACGGACAGGGAAGATGGCTACACCTTC	CASRRTDREDGYTF
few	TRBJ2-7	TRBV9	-	TGTGCCAGCAGCGCGGGATTCTCCTACGAGCAGTACTTC	CASSAGFSYEQYF
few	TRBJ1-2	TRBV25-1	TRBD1	TGTGCCAGCAGTGAATCCGGGACAGGGAGTCTCTATGGCTACACCTTC	CASSESGTGSLYGYTF
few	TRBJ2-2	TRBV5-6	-	TGTGCCAGCAGCTTCGGTAACACCGGGGAGCTGTTTTTT	CASSFGNTGELFF
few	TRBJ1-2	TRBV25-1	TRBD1	TGTGCCAGCAGTGATTCAGGGGGTTCCGCATATGGCTACACCTTC	CASSDSGGSAYGYTF
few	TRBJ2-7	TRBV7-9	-	TGTGCCAGCAGCGGCAGGAATACCTACGAGCAGTACTTC	CASSGRNTYEQYF
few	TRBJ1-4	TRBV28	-	TGTGCCAGCCTACCCAACAGGGTTTTTGTAACGAGAACTAATGAAAAACTGTTTTTT	CASLPNRVFVTRTNEKLFF
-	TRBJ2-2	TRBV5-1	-	TGCGCCAGCAGCTTGGCCAGTGGGCCACTCAACACCGGGGAGCTGTTTTTT	CASSLASGPLNTGELFF
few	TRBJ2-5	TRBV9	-	TGTGCCAGCAGCGGACAAGAGGGGGTGGCGGAGACCCAGTACTTC	CASSGQEGVAETQYF
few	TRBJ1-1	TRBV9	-	TGTGCCAGCAGCGCTTATATGAACACTGAAGCTTTCTTT	CASSAYMNTEAFF
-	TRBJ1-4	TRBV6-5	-	TGTGCCAGCAGGTCGGGGTATAATGAAAAACTGTTTTTT	CASRSGYNEKLFF
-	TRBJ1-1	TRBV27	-	TGTGCCAGCAACCGGAGGCGAATGAACACTGAAGCTTTCTTT	CASNRRRMNTEAFF
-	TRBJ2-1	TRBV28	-	TGTGCCACCAACGACCAGGGGGGCGGGAATGAGCAGTTCTTC	CATNDQGGGNEQFF
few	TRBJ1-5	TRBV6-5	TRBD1	TGTGCCAGCAGTATCAGCCGCTGGACAGGTCATTCTCAGCATTTT	CASSISRWTGHSQHF
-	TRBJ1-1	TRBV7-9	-	TGTGCCAGCAGCCTCGGCGGTTTGAACACTGAAGCTTTCTTT	CASSLGGLNTEAFF
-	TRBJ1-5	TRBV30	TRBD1	TGTGCCTGGAGTGTGGGACAGCCGCTGGGGCCCCAGCATTTT	CAWSVGQPLGPQHF
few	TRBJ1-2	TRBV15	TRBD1	TGTGCCACCAGCAGCAGGGGGCTTGGCTACACCTTC	CATSSRGLGYTF
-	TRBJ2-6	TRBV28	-	TGTGCCAGCATAACTTTCGACGGGGGCTCTGGGGCCAACGTCCTGACTTTC	CASITFDGGSGANVLTF
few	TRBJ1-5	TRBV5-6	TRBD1	TGTGCCAGCAGCTCAGGGGGAGGTTCGGGCAATCAGCCCCAGCATTTT	CASSSGGGSGNQPQHF
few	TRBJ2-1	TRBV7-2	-	TGTGCCAGCAGAAAGGGGGTGCTCAATGAGCAGTTCTTC	CASRKGVLNEQFF
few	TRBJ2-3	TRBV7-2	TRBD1	TGTGCCAGCAGCCCGGACAGGGTAGCCCGTACGCAGTATTTT	CASSPDRVARTQYF
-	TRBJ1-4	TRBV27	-	TGTGCCAGCAGTTTAGGCAGTCCTAATGAAAAACTGTTTTTT	CASSLGSPNEKLFF
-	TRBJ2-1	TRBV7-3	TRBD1	TGTGCCAGCAGCTACGGGACAGCCGTCGGTGAGCAGTTCTTC	CASSYGTAVGEQFF
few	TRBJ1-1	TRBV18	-	TGTGCCAGCTCACGACTCACTGGGGAGAGCGCTGAAGCTTTCTTT	CASSRLTGESAEAFF
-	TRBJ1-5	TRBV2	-	TGTGCCAGCAGTGCGGAAGGGGCCAATCAGCCCCAGCATTTT	CASSAEGANQPQHF
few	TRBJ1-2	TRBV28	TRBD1	TGTGCCAGCAGTCTCCCCGGGACAGCTAACTATGGCTACACCTTC	CASSLPGTANYGYTF
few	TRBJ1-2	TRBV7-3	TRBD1	TGTGCCAGCAGCCTAAACGTGGGACAGGGTAATGGCTACACCTTC	CASSLNVGQGNGYTF
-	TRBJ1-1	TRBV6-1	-	TGTGCCAGCAGCCGAGGGGGGGGAGCTTTCTTT	CASSRGGGAFF
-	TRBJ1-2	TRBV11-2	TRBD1	TGTGCCAGCAGGGTAGACAGGGTTGGGGGCTACACCTTC	CASRVDRVGGYTF
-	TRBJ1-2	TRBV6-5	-	TGTGCCAGCAGTTACTCGAGGTCAGATGGCTACACCTTC	CASSYSRSDGYTF
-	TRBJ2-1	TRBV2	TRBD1	TGTGCCAGCAGACTGGGACAGGGTTGGGAAGAGCAGTTCTTC	CASRLGQGWEEQFF
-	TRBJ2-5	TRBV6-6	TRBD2	TGTGCCAGCAGTTCCGGGAAGCGGGGGGTCGTAGAGACCCAGTACTTC	CASSSGKRGVVETQYF
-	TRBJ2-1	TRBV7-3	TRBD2	TGTGCCAGCAGCTGGGCGGGGACTAGGCAGATGAATGAGCAGTTCTTC	CASSWAGTRQMNEQFF
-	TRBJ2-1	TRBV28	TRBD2	TGTGCCAGCAGTTATCCGGGAGGGACTGGGAATGAGCAGTTCTTC	CASSYPGGTGNEQFF
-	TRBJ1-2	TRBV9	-	TGTGCCAGCAGCGAACATCAGGGAAAGGGCTTTGGCTACACCTTC	CASSEHQGKGFGYTF
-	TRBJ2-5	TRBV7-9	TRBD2	TGTGCCAGCAGCTTACCGACTAGCGGGAGTGGGGAGACCCAGTACTTC	CASSLPTSGSGETQYF
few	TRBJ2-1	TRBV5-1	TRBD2	TGCGCCAGCAGCTTCGCGGGAGGGCCGACTGAGCAGTTCTTC	CASSFAGGPTEQFF
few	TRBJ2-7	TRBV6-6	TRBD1	TGTGCCATCAGTGGGGACAGGGCGAGGGAGCAGTACTTC	CAISGDRAREQYF
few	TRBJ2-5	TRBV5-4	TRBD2	TGTGCCAGCAGCTTGTTGCTAGCGGGAACGGAGACCCAGTACTTC	CASSLLLAGTETQYF